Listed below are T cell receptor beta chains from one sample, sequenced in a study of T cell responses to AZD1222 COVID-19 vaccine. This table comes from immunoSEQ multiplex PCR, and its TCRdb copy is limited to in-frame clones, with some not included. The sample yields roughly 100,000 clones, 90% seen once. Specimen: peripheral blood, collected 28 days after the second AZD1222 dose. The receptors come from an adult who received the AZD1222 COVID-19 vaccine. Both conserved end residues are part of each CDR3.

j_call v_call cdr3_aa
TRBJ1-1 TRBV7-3 CASSLGSGQNTEAFF
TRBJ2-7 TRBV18 CASSALGQGDVEQYF
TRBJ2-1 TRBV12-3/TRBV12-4 CASTFSGGNEQFF
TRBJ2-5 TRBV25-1 CASSGGNRVRETQYF
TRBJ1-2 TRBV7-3 CASSLPGGWDGYTF
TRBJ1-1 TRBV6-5 CASSYLRGRETEAFF
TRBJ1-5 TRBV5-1 CASSLGTGTPQHF
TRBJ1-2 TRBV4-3 CASSQDRAGGLNYGYTF
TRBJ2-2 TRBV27 CASNRQGAGELFF
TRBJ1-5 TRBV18 CASSYSLDRENQPQHF
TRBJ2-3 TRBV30 CAWGGQGGDTQYF
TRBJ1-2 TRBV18 CASSPPTGTIYGYTF
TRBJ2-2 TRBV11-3 CASSLWQAGEAGELFF
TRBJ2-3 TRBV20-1 CSARVTDTQYF
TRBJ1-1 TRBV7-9 CATSSGMNTEAFF
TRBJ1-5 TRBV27 CASRNRGGNQPQHF
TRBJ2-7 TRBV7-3 CASSLMGTGSSEQYF
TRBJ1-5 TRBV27 CASSPRGATLSNQPQHF
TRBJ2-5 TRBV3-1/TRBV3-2 CASSRGLAGGQETQYF
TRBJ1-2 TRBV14 CASRRQGAPLYGYTF
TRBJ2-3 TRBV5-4 CASSLGGGGSTDTQYF
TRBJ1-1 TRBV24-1 CATSDSLTGFTEAFF
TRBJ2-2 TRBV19 CASSWERNTGELFF
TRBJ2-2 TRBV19 CASSRGQGRTGELFF
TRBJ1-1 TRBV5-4 CASNETPGTEAFF
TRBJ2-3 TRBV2 CASNLLGTHTQYF
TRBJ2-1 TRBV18 CASSPSENNEQFF
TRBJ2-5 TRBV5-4 CASTQGAGGHGETQYF
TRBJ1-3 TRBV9 CASSASRGPSRNTIYF
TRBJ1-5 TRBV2 CASQFDRENQPQHF
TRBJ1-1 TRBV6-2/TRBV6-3 CASSYSGGRTEAFF
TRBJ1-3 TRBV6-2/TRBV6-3 CASIPGGSARNTIYF